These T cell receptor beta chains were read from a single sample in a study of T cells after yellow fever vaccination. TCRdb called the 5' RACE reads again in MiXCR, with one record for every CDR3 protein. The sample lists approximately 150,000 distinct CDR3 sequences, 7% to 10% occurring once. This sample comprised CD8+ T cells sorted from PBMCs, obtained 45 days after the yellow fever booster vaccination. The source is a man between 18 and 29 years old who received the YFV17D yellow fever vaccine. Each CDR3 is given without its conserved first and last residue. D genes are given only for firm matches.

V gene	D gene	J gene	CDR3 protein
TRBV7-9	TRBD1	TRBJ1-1	ASSHGPGGTEAF
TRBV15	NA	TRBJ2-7	ATSNEGGSFEQY
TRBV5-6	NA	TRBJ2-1	ASSLESYNEQF
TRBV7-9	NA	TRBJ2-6	ASSGRGGGANVLT
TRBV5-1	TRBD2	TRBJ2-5	ASSWGLGSETQY
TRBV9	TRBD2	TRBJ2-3	ASSESGASTDTQY
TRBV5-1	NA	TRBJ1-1	ASSWGNGRPEAF
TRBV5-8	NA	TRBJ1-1	ASSSDPLAEAF
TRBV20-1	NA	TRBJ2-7	SARDLRSSYEQY
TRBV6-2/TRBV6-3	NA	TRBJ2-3	ASRRALRFFTDTQY
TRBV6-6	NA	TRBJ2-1	ASQMLFLSNEQF
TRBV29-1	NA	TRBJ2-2	SATDGTGELF
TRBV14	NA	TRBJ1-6	ASSRGYSPLH
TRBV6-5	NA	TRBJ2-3	ASSYSNPGDTQY
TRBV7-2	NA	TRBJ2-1	ASSAAGTSYNEQF
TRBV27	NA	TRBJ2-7	ASSLGSRGGEQY
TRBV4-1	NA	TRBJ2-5	ASSQDPSWEETQY
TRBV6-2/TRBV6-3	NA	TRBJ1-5	ASSYDQMAQH
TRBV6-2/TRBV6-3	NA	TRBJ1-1	ASGDTEAF
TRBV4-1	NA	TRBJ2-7	ASSQDRAVGYEQY
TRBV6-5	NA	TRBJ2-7	ASSYSIGDVSYEQY
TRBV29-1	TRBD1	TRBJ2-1	SVAARGLFPYNEQF
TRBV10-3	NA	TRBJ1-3	AIGQHISGNTIY
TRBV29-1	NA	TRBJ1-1	SGAGGGPGLDTEAF
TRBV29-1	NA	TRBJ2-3	SVAAADTDTQY
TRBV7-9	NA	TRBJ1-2	ASSLAVRETGYT
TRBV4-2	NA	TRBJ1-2	ASSQETGGFNYGYT
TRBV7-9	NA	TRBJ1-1	ASSPRALRGLNTEAF
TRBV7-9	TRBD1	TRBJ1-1	ASSVTGGAGTEAF
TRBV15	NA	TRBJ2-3	ATSSAGTPYTDTQY
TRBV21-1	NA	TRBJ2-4	ASSSTPTNRWGLAKNIQY
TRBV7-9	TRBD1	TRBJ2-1	ASSPRDRGSPSYNEQF
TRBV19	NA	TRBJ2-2	ASSIGVRENTGELF
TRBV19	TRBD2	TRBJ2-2	ASSIRSSGELL
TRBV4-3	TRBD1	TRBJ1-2	ASSQDPGQGDHGYT
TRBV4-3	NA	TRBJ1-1	ASSRLTGSDGDTEAF
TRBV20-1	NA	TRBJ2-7	SAIPGDSYEQY
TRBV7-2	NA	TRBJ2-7	ASSPGLNEQY
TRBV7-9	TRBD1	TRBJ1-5	ASSSSRTDRGPPDNQPQH
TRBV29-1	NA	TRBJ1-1	SVERGFPEAF
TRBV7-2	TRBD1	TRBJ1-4	ASRTGGAGKLF
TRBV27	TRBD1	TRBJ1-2	ASSLSGTGDGYT
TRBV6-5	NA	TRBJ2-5	ASSPFGGETQY
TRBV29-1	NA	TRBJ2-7	SVLIGQTYEQY
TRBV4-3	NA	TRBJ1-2	ASSQRRGDGYT
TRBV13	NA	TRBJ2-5	ASSLEQQETQY
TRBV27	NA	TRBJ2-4	ASGGPRAKNIQY
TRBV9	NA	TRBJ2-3	ASSVDLGTDTQY
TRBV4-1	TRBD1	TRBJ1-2	ASSQTGTDYGYT
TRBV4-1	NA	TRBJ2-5	ASSQASGVGGETQY
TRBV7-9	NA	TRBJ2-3	ASSLTDAGTDTQY
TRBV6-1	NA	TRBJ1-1	ASSDSGPNTEAF
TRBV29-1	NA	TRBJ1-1	SVTGQNTEAF
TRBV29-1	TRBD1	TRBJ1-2	SVTGGKTDGYT
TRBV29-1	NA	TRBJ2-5	SVEGFTAPQETQY
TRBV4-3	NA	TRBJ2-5	ASSQDGAGVQETQY
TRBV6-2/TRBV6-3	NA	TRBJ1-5	ASSYVSGSTQPQH
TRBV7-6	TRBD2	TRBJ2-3	ASSLAGGGGTDTQY
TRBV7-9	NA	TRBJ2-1	ASSTPGVGYNEQF
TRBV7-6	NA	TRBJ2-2	ASSSPGELF